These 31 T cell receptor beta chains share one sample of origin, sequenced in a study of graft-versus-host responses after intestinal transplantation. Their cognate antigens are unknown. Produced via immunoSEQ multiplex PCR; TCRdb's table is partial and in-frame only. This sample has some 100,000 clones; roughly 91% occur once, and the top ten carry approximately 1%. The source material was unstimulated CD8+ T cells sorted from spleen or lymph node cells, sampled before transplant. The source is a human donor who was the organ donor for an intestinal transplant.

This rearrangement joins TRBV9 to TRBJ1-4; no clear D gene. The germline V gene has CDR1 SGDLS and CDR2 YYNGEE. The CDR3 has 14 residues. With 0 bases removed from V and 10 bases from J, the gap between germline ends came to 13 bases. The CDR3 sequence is CASSVGGSDGKLFF. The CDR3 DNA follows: TGTGCCAGCAGCGTAGGCGGTTCGGATGGAAAACTGTTTTTT.

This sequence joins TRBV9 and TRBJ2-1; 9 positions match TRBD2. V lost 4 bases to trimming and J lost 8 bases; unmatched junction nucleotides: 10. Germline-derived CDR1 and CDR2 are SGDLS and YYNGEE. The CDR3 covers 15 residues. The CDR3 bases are TGTGCCAGCAGCACATCTAGCGGGGTCTCGGATGAGCAGTTCTTC. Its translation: CASSTSSGVSDEQFF.

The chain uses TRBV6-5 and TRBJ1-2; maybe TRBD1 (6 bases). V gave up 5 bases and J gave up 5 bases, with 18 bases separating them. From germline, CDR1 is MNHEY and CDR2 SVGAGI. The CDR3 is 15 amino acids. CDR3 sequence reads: CASSTGGPVPYGYTF. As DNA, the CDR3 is TGTGCCAGCAGTACTGGGGGCCCTGTCCCTTATGGCTACACCTTC.

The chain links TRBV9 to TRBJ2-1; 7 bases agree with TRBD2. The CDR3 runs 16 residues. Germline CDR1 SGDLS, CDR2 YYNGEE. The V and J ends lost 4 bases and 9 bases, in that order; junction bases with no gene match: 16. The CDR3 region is CASSPGGTILGGEQFF. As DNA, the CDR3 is TGTGCCAGCAGCCCTGGGGGGACTATTCTGGGGGGTGAGCAGTTCTTC.

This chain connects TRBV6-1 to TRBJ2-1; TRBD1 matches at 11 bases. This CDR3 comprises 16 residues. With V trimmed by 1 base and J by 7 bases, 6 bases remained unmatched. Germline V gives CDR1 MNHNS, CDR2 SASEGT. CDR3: CASSEDTGTGGNEQFF. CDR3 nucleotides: TGTGCCAGCAGTGAAGACACCGGGACAGGGGGGAATGAGCAGTTCTTC.

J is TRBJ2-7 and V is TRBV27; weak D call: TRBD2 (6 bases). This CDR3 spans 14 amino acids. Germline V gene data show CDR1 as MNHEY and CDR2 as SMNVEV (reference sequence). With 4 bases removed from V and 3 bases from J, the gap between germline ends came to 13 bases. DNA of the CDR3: TGTGCCAGCAGTTCGGGGCTAGCGTTCTACGAGCAGTACTTC. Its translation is CASSSGLAFYEQYF.

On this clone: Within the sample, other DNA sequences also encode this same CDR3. As DNA, the CDR3 is TGTGCCAGCAGTCCCCAGGGTTACACTGAAGCTTTCTTT. It codes for CASSPQGYTEAFF. This chain connects TRBV27 to TRBJ1-1; D is possibly TRBD1 (5 bases). This CDR3 has 13 amino acids. The V end lost 5 bases, the J end lost 3 bases, and 10 bases lay between the germline ends. CDR1 and CDR2 from the germline V gene are MNHEY and SMNVEV (reference sequence).

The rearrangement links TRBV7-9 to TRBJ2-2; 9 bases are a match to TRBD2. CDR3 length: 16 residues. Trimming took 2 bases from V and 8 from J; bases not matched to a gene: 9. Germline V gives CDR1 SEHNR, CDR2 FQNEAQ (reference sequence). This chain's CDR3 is CASSLSLAGRVGELFF. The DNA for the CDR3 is TGTGCCAGCAGCTTATCCCTAGCGGGGAGAGTGGGGGAGCTGTTTTTT.

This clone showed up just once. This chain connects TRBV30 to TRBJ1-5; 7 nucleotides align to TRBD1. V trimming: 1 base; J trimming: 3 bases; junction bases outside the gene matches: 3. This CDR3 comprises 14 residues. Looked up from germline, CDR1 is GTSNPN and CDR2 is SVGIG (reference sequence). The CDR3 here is CAWSDGTDNQPQHF. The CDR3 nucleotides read TGTGCCTGGAGTGACGGGACAGACAATCAGCCCCAGCATTTT.

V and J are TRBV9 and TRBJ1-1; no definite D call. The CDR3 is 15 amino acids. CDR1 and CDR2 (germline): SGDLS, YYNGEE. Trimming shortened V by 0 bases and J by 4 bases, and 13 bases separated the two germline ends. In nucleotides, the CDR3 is TGTGCCAGCAGCGTAGAGTCGGGAGGAAGCACTGAAGCTTTCTTT. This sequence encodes CASSVESGGSTEAFF.

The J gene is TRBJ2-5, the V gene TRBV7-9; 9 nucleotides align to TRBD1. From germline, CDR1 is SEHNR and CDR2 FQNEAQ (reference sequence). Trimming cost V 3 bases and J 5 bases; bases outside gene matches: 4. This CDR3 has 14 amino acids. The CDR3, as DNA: TGTGCCAGCAGCTTCAACAGGGGGCGTGAGACCCAGTACTTC. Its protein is CASSFNRGRETQYF.

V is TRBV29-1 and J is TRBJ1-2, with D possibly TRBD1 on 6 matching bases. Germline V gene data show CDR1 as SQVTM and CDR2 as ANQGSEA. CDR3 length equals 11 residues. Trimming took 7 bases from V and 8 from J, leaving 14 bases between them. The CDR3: CSAQGLGGYTF. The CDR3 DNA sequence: TGCAGCGCACAGGGCCTAGGCGGCTACACCTTC.

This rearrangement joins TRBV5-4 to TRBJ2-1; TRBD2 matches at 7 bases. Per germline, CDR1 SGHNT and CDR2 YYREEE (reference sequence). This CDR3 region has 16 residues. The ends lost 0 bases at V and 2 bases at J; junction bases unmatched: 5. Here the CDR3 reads CASSLGRGGTYNEQFF. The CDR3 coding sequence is TGTGCCAGCAGCTTGGGTCGCGGGGGAACCTACAATGAGCAGTTCTTC.

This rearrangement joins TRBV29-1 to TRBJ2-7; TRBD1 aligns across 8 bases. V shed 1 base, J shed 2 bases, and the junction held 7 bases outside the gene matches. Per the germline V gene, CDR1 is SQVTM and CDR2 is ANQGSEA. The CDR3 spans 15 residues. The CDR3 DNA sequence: TGCAGCGTTGAAGTAGACAGGGGTAGGCCCTACGAGCAGTACTTC. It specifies CSVEVDRGRPYEQYF.

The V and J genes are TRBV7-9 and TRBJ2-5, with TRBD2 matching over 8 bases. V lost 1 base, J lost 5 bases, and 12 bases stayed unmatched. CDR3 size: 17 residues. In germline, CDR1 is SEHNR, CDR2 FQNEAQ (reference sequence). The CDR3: CASSLVEDSPGGETQYF. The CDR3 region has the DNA TGTGCCAGCAGCTTAGTAGAGGACAGCCCGGGAGGGGAGACCCAGTACTTC.

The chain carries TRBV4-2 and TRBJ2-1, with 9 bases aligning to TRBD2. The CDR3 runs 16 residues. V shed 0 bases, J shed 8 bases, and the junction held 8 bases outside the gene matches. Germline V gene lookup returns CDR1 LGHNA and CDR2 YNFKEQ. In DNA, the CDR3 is TGTGCCAGCAGCCAAGAGTTGGGTAGCGGGAGATATGAGCAGTTCTTC. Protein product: CASSQELGSGRYEQFF.

The CDR3 bases are TGCAGTGCCGGTGGCTACACCTTC. Translated: CSAGGYTF. This sequence joins TRBV20-1 and TRBJ1-2, with D uncertain. The V gene's germline CDR1 is DFQATT and CDR2 SNEGSKA (reference sequence). V lost 6 bases, J lost 7 bases, and 3 bases lay in between. This CDR3 comprises 8 residues.

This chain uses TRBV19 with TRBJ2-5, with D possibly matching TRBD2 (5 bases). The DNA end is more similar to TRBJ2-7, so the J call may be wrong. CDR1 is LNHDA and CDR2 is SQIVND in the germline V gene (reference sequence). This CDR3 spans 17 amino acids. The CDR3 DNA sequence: TGTGCCAGTAGTAGGGCGGACGGAGGTATCGGTGCCTACGAGCAGTACTTC. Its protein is CASSRADGGIGAYEQYF.

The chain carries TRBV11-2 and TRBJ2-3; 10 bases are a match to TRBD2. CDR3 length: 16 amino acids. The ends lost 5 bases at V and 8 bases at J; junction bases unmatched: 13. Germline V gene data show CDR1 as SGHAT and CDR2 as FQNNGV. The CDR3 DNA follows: TGTGCCAGCAGCCCGCTTGAAGCGGGGGGGCCGGGTACGCAGTATTTT. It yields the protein CASSPLEAGGPGTQYF.

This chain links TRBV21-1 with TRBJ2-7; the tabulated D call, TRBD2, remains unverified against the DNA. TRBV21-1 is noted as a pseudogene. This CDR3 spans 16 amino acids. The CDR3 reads CASRYPTREGSYEQYF. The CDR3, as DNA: TGTGCCAGCCGCTATCCAACCCGGGAAGGCTCCTACGAGCAGTACTTC.

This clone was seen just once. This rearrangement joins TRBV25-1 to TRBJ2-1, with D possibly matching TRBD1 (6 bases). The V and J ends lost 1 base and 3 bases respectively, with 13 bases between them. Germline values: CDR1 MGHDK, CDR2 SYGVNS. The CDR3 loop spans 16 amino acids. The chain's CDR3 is CASSEFIGQNYNEQFF. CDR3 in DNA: TGTGCCAGCAGTGAATTTATCGGACAGAACTACAATGAGCAGTTCTTC.

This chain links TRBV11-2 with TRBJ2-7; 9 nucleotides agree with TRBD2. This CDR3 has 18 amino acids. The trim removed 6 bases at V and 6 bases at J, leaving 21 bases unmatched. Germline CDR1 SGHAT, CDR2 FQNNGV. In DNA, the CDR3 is TGTGCCAGCAGTCCCGGACAGGTTCTCCGCGGGAGGGTCACCGAGCAGTACTTC. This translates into CASSPGQVLRGRVTEQYF.

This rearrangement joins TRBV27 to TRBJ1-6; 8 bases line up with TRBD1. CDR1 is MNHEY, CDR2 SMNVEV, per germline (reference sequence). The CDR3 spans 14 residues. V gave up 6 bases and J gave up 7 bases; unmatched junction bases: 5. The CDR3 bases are TGTGCCAGCAGCAAGACAGGGGCCAATTCACCCCTCCACTTT. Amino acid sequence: CASSKTGANSPLHF.

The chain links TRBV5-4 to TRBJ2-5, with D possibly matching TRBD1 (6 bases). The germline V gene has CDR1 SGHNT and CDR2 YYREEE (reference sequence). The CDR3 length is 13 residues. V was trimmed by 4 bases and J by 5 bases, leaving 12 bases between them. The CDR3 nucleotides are TGTGCCAGCAGCCACTCGCAGGGGGAGACCCAGTACTTC. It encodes CASSHSQGETQYF.

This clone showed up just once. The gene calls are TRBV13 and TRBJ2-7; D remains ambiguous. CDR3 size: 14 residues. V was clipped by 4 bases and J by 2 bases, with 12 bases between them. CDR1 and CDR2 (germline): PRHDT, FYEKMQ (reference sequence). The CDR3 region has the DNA TGTGCCAGCAGCTGGGCCAGCAACGCCTACGAGCAGTACTTC. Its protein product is CASSWASNAYEQYF.

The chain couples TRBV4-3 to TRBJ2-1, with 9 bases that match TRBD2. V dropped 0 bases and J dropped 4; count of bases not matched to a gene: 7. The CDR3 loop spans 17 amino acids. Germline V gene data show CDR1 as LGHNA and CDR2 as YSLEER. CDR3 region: CASSQDRGSGSYNEQFF. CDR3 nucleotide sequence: TGCGCCAGCAGCCAAGATCGTGGTAGCGGGAGTTACAATGAGCAGTTCTTC.

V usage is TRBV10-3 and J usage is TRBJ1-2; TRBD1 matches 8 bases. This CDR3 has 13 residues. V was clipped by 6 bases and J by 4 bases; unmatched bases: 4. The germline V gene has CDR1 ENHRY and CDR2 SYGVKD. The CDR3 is CAISNRGAYGYTF. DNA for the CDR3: TGTGCCATCAGCAACAGGGGGGCCTATGGCTACACCTTC.

The CDR3 protein is CASSFPGNTEAFF. CDR3 in DNA: TGTGCCAGCAGCTTCCCAGGGAACACTGAAGCTTTCTTT. The rearrangement uses TRBV7-9 and TRBJ1-1; no firm D call. Germline CDR1 reads SEHNR; CDR2 reads FQNEAQ (reference sequence). Trimming took 3 bases from V and 1 from J, leaving 6 bases between them. This CDR3 is built from 13 residues.

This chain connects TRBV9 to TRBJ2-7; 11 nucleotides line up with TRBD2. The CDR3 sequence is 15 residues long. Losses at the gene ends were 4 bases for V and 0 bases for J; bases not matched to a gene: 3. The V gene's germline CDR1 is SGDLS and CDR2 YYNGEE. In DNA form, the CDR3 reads TGTGCCAGCAGCCGAACTAGCGGGGGCTCCTACGAGCAGTACTTC. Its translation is CASSRTSGGSYEQYF.

The CDR3 coding sequence is TGCGCCAGCAGCCCCCTCTACGATAGCTCCAAGTACTTC. Residues: CASSPLYDSSKYF. The chain is built from TRBV4-1 and TRBJ2-5; D call uncertain. This CDR3 comprises 13 residues. Per germline, CDR1 MGHRA and CDR2 YSYEKL. V was shortened by 4 bases and J by 12 bases, with 18 bases between the two germline ends.

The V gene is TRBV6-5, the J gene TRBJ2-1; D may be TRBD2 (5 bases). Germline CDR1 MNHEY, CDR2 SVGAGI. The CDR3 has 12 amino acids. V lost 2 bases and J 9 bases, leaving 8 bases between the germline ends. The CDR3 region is CASSYRGREQFF. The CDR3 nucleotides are TGTGCCAGCAGTTACCGGGGTCGTGAGCAGTTCTTC.